This TCR beta chain was captured by sequencing in a study of OX40 agonist ivuxolimab in advanced cancers. As for the study in general: There were three patients with partial responses, one having hepatocellular carcinoma and two cutaneous melanoma. Study results and limitations: In a subset of nonresponders, normalized T-cell clonal expansion was also low.

About this clone itself: Its antigen is undetermined.

Here immunoSEQ multiplex PCR was the method, and the copy in TCRdb shows in-frame clones only, minus some. The profile shows 25,000 to 30,000 clones, around 85% of them singletons. Germline CDR1 reads SGDLS; CDR2 reads YYNGEE. There are 13 residues in the CDR3. Between the trimmed V and J ends, which lost 4 bases and 6 bases, there was a span of 10 bases. Enrollment shut out patients with autoimmune disease history or systemic immunosuppression. The clonotype comes from an adult with an advanced solid tumor such as melanoma, head and neck, liver or kidney cancer. The sequenced sample was CD4+ or CD8+ T cells sorted from blood, obtained in a trial of the OX40 agonist ivuxolimab. J is TRBJ2-2 and V is TRBV9; D uncertain. DNA of the CDR3: TGTGCCAGCAGCCCCCGGATTCCCGGGGAGCTGTTTTTT. It encodes CASSPRIPGELFF. Together with reference TRBV9 and TRBJ2-2, the CDR3 gives the full variable domain: DSGVTQTPKHLITATGQRVTLRCSPRSGDLSVYWYQQSLDQGLQFLIQYYNGEERAKGNILERFSAQQFPDLHSELNLSSLELGDSALYFCASSPRIPGELFFGEGSRLTVL.